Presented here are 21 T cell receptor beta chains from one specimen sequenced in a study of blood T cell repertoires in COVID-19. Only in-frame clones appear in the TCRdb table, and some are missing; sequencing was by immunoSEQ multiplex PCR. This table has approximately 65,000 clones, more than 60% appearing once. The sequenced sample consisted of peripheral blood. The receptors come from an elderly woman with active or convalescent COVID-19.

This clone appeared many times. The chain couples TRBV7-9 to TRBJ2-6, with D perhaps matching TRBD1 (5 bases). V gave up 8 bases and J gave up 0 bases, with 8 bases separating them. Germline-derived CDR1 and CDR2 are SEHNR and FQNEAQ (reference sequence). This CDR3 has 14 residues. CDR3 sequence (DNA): TGTGCCAGCCTGACAGCCTCTGGGGCCAACGTCCTGACTTTC. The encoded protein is CASLTASGANVLTF.

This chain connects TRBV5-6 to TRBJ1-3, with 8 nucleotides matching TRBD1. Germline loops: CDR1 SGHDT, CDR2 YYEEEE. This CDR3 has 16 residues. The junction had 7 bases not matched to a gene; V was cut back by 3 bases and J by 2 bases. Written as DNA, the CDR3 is TGTGCCAGCAGCTCCCGGACAGGGAGACCTGGAAACACCATATATTTT. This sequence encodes CASSSRTGRPGNTIYF. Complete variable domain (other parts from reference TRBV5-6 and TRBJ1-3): DAGVTQSPTHLIKTRGQQVTLRCSPKSGHDTVSWYQQALGQGPQFIFQYYEEEERQRGNFPDRFSGHQFPNYSSELNVNALLLGDSALYLCASSSRTGRPGNTIYFGEGSWLTVV.

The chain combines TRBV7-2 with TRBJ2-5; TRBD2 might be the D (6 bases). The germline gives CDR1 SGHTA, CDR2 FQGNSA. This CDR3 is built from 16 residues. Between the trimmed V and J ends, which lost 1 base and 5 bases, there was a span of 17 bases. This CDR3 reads CASSLGPGGNMETQYF. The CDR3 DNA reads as TGTGCCAGCAGCTTAGGTCCTGGGGGGAATATGGAGACCCAGTACTTC.

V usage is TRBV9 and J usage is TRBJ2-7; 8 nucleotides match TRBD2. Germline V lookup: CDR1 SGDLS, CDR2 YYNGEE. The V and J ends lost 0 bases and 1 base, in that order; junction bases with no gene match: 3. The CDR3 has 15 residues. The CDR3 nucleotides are TGTGCCAGCAGCGTAGACGGGGGGGCTTCCTACGAGCAGTACTTC. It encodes CASSVDGGASYEQYF.

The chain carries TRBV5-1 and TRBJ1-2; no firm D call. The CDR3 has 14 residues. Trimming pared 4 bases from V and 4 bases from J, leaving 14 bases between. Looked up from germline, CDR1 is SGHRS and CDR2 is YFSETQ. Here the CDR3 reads CASSPTTASYGYTF. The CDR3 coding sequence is TGCGCCAGCAGCCCGACCACAGCTTCCTATGGCTACACCTTC.

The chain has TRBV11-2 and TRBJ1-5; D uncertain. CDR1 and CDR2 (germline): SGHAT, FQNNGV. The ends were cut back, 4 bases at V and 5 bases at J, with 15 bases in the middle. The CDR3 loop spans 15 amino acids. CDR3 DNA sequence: TGTGCCAGCAGCTCCCCCAGGAGGTGGGATCAGCCCCAGCATTTT. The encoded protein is CASSSPRRWDQPQHF.

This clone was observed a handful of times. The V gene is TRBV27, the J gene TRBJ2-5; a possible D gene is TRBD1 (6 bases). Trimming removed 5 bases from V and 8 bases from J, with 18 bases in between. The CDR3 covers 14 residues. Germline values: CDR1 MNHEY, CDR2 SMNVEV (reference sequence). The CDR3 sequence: CASSKGDRLGTQYF. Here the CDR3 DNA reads TGTGCCAGCAGTAAGGGGGATCGCCTAGGTACCCAGTACTTC.

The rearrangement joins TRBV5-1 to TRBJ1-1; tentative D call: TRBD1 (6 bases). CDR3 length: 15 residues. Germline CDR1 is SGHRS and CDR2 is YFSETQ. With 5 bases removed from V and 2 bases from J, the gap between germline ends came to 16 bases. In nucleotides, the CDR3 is TGCGCCAGCAGTTCTACAGGGTCGGGCAACACTGAAGCTTTCTTT. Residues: CASSSTGSGNTEAFF.

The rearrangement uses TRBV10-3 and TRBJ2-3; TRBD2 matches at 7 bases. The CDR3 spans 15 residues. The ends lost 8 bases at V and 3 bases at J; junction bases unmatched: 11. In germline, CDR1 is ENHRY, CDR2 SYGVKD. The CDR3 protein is CAIGLSGVGTDTQYF. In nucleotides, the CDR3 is TGTGCCATCGGACTGAGCGGGGTCGGGACAGATACGCAGTATTTT.

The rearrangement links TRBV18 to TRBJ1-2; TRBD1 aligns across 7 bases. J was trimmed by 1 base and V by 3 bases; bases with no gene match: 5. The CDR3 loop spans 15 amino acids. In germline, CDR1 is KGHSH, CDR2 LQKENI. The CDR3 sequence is CASSPGQRDNYGYTF. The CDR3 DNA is TGTGCCAGCTCACCGGGACAGCGCGATAACTATGGCTACACCTTC.

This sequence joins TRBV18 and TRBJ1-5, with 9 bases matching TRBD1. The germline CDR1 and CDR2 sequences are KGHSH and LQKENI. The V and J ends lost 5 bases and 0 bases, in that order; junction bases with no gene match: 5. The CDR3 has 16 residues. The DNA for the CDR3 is TGTGCCAGCTCATCCGGGACAGGGAATAGCAATCAGCCCCAGCATTTT. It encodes CASSSGTGNSNQPQHF.

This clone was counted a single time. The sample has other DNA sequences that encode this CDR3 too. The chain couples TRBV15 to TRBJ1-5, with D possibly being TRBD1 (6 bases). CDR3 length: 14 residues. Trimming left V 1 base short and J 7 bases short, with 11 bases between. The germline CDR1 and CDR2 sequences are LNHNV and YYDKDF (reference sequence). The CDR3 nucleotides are TGTGCCACCAGCAGAGGCAGGGGTAACCAGCCCCAGCATTTT. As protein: CATSRGRGNQPQHF.

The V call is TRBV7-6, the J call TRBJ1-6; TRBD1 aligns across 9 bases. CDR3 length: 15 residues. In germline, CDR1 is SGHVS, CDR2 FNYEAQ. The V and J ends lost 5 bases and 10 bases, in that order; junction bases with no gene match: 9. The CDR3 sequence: CASSPNTGGGSPLHF. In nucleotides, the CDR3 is TGTGCCAGCAGCCCCAATACAGGGGGCGGGTCACCCCTCCACTTT.

The CDR3 DNA follows: TGTGCCAGCAGCACCCGGGGTGGCACAGATACGCAGTATTTT. Its translation is CASSTRGGTDTQYF. J is TRBJ2-3 and V is TRBV3-1 (or the pseudogene TRBV3-2), with D possibly being TRBD2 (5 bases). The CDR3 extends over 14 amino acids. Germline-derived CDR1 and CDR2 are LGHDT and YNNKEL (reference sequence). Trimming removed 5 bases from V and 1 base from J, with 10 bases in between.

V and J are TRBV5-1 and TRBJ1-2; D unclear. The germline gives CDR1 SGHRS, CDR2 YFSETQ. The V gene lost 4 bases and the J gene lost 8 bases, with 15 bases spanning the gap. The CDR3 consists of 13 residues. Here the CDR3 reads CASSRAPAEGYTF. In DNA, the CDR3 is TGCGCCAGCAGCAGGGCCCCAGCGGAGGGCTACACCTTC. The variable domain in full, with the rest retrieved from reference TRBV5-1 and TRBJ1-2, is KAGVTQTPRYLIKTRGQQVTLSCSPISGHRSVSWYQQTPGQGLQFLFEYFSETQRNKGNFPGRFSGRQFSNSRSEMNVSTLELGDSALYLCASSRAPAEGYTFGSGTRLTVV.

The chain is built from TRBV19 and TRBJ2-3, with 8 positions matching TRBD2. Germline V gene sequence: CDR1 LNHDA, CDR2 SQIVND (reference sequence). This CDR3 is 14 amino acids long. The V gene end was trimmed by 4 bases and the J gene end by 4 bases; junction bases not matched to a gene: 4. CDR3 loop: CASSRTSPADTQYF. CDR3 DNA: TGTGCCAGTAGTAGGACTAGCCCCGCAGATACGCAGTATTTT.

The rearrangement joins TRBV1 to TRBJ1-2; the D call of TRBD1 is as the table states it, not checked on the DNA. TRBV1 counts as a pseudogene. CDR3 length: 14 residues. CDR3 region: CTSSLQPTNYGYTF. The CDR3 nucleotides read TGCACCAGCAGTCTACAGCCTACTAACTATGGCTACACCTTC.

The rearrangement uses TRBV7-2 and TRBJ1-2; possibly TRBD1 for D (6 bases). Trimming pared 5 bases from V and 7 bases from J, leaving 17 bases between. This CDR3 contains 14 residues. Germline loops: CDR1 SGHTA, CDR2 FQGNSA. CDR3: CASSPGHSKGGYTF. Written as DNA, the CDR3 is TGTGCCAGCAGCCCGGGACACTCCAAGGGTGGCTACACCTTC.

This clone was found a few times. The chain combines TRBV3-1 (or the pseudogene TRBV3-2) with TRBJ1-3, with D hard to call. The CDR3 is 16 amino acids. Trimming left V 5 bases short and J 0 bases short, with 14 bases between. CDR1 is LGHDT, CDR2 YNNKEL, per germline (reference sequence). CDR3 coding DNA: TGTGCCAGCAGCACCAACACAGATGTCTCTGGAAACACCATATATTTT. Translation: CASSTNTDVSGNTIYF.

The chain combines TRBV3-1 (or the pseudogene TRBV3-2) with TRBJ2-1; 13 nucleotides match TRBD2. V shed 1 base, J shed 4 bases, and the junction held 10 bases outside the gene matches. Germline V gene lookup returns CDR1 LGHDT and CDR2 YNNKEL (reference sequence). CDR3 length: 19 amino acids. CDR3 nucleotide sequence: TGTGCCAGCAGCCAAGGACTAGCGGGGGGCCGGAGGGTTTACAATGAGCAGTTCTTC. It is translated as CASSQGLAGGRRVYNEQFF.

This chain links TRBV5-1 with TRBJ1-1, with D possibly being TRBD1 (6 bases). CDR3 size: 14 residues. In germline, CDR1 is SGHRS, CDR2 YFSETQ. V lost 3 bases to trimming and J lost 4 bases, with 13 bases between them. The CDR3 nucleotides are TGCGCCAGCAGCTCACAGGGAATGAGCACTGAAGCTTTCTTT. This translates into CASSSQGMSTEAFF.